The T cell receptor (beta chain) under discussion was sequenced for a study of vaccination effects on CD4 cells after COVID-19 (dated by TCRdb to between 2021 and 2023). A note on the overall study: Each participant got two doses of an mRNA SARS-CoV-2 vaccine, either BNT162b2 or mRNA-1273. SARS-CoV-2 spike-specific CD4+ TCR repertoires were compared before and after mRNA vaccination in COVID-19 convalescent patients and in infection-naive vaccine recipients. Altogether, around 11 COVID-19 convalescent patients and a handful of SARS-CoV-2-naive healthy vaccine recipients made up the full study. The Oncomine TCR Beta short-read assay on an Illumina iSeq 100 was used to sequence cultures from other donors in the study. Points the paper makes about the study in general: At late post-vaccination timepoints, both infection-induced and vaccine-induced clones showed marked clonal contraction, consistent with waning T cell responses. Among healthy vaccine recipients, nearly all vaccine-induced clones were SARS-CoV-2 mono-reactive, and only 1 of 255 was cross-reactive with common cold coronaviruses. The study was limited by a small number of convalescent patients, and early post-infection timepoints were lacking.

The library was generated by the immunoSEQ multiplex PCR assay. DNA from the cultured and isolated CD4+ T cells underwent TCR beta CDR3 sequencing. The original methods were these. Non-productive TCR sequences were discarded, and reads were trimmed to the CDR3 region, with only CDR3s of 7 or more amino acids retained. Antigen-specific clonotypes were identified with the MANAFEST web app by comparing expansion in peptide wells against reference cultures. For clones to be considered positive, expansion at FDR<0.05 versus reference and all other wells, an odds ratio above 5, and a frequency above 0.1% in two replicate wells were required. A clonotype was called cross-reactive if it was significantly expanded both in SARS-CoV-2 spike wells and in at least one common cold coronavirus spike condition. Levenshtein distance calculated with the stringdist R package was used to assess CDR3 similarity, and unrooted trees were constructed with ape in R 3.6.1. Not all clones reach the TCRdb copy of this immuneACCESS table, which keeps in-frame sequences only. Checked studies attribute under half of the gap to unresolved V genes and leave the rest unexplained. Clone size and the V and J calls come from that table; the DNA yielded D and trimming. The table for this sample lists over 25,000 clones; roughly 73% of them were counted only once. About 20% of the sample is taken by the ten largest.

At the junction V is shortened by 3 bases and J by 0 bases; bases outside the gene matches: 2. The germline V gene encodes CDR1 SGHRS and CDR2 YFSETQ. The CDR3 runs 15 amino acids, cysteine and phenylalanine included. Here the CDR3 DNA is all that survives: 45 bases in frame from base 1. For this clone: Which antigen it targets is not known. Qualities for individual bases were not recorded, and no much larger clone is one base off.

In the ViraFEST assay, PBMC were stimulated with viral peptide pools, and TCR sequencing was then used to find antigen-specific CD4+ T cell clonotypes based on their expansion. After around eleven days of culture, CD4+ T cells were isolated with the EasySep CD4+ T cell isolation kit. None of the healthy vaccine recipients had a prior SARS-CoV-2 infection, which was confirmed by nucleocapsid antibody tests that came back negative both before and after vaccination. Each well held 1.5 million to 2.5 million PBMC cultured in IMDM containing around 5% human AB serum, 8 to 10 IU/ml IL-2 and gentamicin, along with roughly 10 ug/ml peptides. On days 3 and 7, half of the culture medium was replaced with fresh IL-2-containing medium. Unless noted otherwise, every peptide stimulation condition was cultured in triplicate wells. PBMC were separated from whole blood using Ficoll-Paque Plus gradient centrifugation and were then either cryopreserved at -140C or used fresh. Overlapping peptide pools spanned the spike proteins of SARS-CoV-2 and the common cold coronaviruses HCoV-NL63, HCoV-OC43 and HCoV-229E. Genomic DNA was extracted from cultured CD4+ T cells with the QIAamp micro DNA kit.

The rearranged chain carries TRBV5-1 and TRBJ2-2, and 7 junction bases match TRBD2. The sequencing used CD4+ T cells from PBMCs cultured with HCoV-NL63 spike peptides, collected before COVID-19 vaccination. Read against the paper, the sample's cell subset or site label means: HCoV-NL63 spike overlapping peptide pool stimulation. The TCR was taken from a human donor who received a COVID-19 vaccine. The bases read TGCGCCAGCAGCTCCGGACTAGCGAACACCGGGGAGCTGTTTTTT. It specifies CASSSGLANTGELFF.